The source of this TCR beta chain is a study of radiation and T cells in renal cell carcinoma. Overall study findings and caveats: No pretreatment tumor biopsies were available for baseline clonotypes. In blood, top tumor clones expanded by 2 weeks, shrinking by 4.

Method: immunoSEQ multiplex PCR; TCRdb's copy keeps in-frame clones and lacks some. There are more than 75,000 clones in the sample; around 85% occur only once, and approximately 22% lies in the top ten. Time point noted: blood 2 weeks post-SBRT. Sample treatment: 15 Gy SBRT to primary tumor, nephrectomy 4 weeks later. Clear cell pathology was present in this patient's renal cell carcinoma. The CDR3 is 17 amino acids. V lost 8 bases and J lost 2; bases outside the gene matches: 16. The germline V gene encodes CDR1 MNHEY and CDR2 SMNVEV (reference sequence). As to this clone: Its target is not known.

This specimen consisted of blood, obtained from a patient whose treatment included radiotherapy and nephrectomy. The TCR originated in a woman in her 50s with renal cell carcinoma. J is TRBJ1-2 and V is TRBV27; TRBD1 agrees at 8 bases. This CDR3 reads CASCPSGQGTLNYGYTF. CDR3 nucleotides: TGTGCCAGCTGTCCCTCCGGACAGGGCACTTTAAACTATGGCTACACCTTC.